This T cell receptor (beta chain) was sequenced in a study of metastatic and nonmetastatic thyroid tumors. Overall study context: Repertoires of blood and of tissue (tumor or nodule) from malignant and benign thyroid patients were compared.

J lost 8 bases, V lost 3 bases, and 20 bases had no gene match. This CDR3 spans 18 amino acids. Germline CDR1 is SGHRS and CDR2 is YFSETQ. TCRdb reprocessed the PCR reads using MiXCR. The sample contains over 70,000 clones, roughly 18% of which appear only once. Each patient came to thyroid surgery without any prior treatment (of any kind). The sequenced sample was blood. The clonotype was recovered from a female donor with papillary thyroid cancer or a benign thyroid nodule (not recorded which). Some clones in this sample may be carry-over from other donors' samples. The chain carries TRBV5-1 and TRBJ2-1; 7 nucleotides match TRBD2. CDR3 protein: CASSSRKSSGAPRDEQFF. The CDR3 coding sequence is TGCGCCAGCAGCTCCCGTAAATCCAGCGGGGCCCCCCGAGATGAGCAGTTCTTC. Complete variable domain (other parts from reference TRBV5-1 and TRBJ2-1): KAGVTQTPRYLIKTRGQQVTLSCSPISGHRSVSWYQQTPGQGLQFLFEYFSETQRNKGNFPGRFSGRQFSNSRSEMNVSTLELGDSALYLCASSSRKSSGAPRDEQFFGPGTRLTVL.